The 28 T cell receptor beta chains below were found in one sample sequenced in a study of blood T cell repertoires in COVID-19. Only in-frame clones appear in the TCRdb table, and some are missing; sequencing was by immunoSEQ multiplex PCR. This sample has about 220,000 clones, with more than 85% found just once. Sequencing was carried out using peripheral blood. The receptors shown here come from a man aged 40-50 years with active or convalescent COVID-19.

This chain connects TRBV6-5 to TRBJ1-2; D not resolved. The V and J ends lost 0 bases and 0 bases respectively, with 11 bases between them. The CDR3 sequence is 16 residues long. The V gene's germline CDR1 is MNHEY and CDR2 SVGAGI. The CDR3 DNA reads TGTGCCAGCAGTTACTCGACTAGGCAGGCTAACTATGGCTACACCTTC. Translated, it gives CASSYSTRQANYGYTF.

V gene TRBV7-9 combines with J gene TRBJ2-5, with 8 bases that match TRBD2. CDR1 is SEHNR and CDR2 is FQNEAQ in the germline V gene (reference sequence). J was trimmed by 4 bases and V by 2 bases; bases with no gene match: 6. The CDR3 spans 15 residues. The CDR3 loop is CASSLYAGGAETQYF. The CDR3 bases are TGTGCCAGCAGCTTATATGCGGGGGGCGCAGAGACCCAGTACTTC.

CDR3 nucleotide sequence: TGTGCCAGTAGTATTTCGCGGACAGGGGGAAATGGCTATGGCTACACCTTC. It codes for CASSISRTGGNGYGYTF. The genes are TRBV19 and TRBJ1-2; 10 positions agree with TRBD1. Germline loops: CDR1 LNHDA, CDR2 SQIVND (reference sequence). The CDR3 has 17 amino acids. The V and J ends lost 3 bases and 4 bases, in that order; junction bases with no gene match: 11.

V usage is TRBV5-1 and J usage is TRBJ2-2; 9 nucleotides line up with TRBD2. CDR3 length equals 16 residues. V gave up 0 bases and J gave up 5 bases; unmatched junction bases: 5. Germline V CDR1 and CDR2: SGHRS, YFSETQ. The CDR3 DNA reads as TGCGCCAGCAGCTTGGGGGTAGCGGGAGTTACCGGGGAGCTGTTTTTT. This codes for CASSLGVAGVTGELFF.

This clone was seen a few times. The J gene is TRBJ2-2, the V gene TRBV5-1; 8 bases map to TRBD1. Germline CDR1 and CDR2: SGHRS and YFSETQ. The CDR3 spans 15 residues. The V segment lost 0 bases and the J segment 5 bases; nucleotides outside the gene matches: 3. Written as DNA, the CDR3 is TGCGCCAGCAGCTTGGTCAACAGGGGGACCGGGGAGCTGTTTTTT. It translates to CASSLVNRGTGELFF.

This chain connects TRBV30 to TRBJ2-7; 10 bases fit TRBD2. Per the germline V gene, CDR1 is GTSNPN and CDR2 is SVGIG (reference sequence). V shed 2 bases, J shed 2 bases, and the junction held 0 bases outside the gene matches. The CDR3 spans 13 residues. The CDR3 bases are TGTGCCTGGAGTACTAGCGGGACCTACGAGCAGTACTTC. It is translated as CAWSTSGTYEQYF.

J is TRBJ1-1 and V is TRBV19; D is uncertain. Trimming removed 5 bases from V and 7 bases from J, with 8 bases in between. The germline V gene encodes CDR1 LNHDA and CDR2 SQIVND (reference sequence). The CDR3 covers 11 residues. The CDR3 sequence is CASSAGFEAFF. The CDR3 bases are TGTGCCAGTAGTGCGGGCTTTGAAGCTTTCTTT.

The gene calls are TRBV10-2 and TRBJ1-1, with D maybe TRBD1 (5 bases). Germline lookup yields CDR1 WSHSY and CDR2 SAAADI. Trimming left V 4 bases short and J 1 base short, with 10 bases between. CDR3 length: 14 amino acids. DNA of the CDR3: TGCGCCAGCAGTGGTATGCAGGGGAACACTGAAGCTTTCTTT. This sequence encodes CASSGMQGNTEAFF.

This clone was seen a single time. The chain joins TRBV6-5 to TRBJ2-2; D remains ambiguous. Trimming stripped 7 bases from V and 1 base from J, with 10 bases between. The CDR3 is 14 amino acids. The germline CDR1 and CDR2 sequences are MNHEY and SVGAGI. CDR3 in amino acids: CASIGSRNTGELFF. The CDR3 DNA follows: TGTGCCAGCATTGGTTCCAGGAACACCGGGGAGCTGTTTTTT.

The V and J genes are TRBV28 and TRBJ1-2; the D is unclear. V lost 5 bases, J lost 4 bases, and 8 bases lay in between. Looked up from germline, CDR1 is MDHEN and CDR2 is SYDVKM. The CDR3 totals 12 residues. CDR3 loop: CASSDNVYGYTF. Written as DNA, the CDR3 is TGTGCCAGCAGTGACAATGTCTATGGCTACACCTTC.

The rearrangement uses TRBV5-8 and TRBJ1-6; 8 positions match TRBD1. The CDR3 sequence is 16 residues long. Germline-derived CDR1 and CDR2 are SGHTS and YDEGEE. V lost 4 bases to trimming and J lost 8 bases; unmatched junction nucleotides: 11. CDR3 bases: TGTGCCAGCAGCCAGAGGACAGGGATATCGGATTCACCCCTCCACTTT. This sequence encodes CASSQRTGISDSPLHF. Drawing the rest from reference TRBV5-8 and TRBJ1-6, the complete variable domain is EAGVTQSPTHLIKTRGQQATLRCSPISGHTSVYWYQQALGLGLQFLLWYDEGEERNRGNFPPRFSGRQFPNYSSELNVNALELEDSALYLCASSQRTGISDSPLHFGNGTRLTVT.

This sequence joins TRBV30 and TRBJ2-1; 8 bases map to TRBD2. V lost 1 base to trimming and J lost 7 bases; unmatched junction nucleotides: 9. Germline V gives CDR1 GTSNPN, CDR2 SVGIG (reference sequence). CDR3 size: 15 residues. As DNA, the CDR3 is TGTGCCTGGAGTGAGACCGGGACTAGATTAAATGAGCAGTTCTTC. As protein: CAWSETGTRLNEQFF.

The chain links TRBV7-2 to TRBJ2-7, with D possibly matching TRBD2 (5 bases). Trimming removed 5 bases at V and 7 bases at J, with 12 bases between. Germline CDR1 and CDR2: SGHTA and FQGNSA. This CDR3 is built from 12 residues. The chain's CDR3 is CASSHSRGEQYF. The CDR3 DNA follows: TGTGCCAGCAGCCACTCTCGAGGGGAGCAGTACTTC.

The gene calls are TRBV5-1 and TRBJ1-2, with TRBD1 as a possible D gene (6 bases). The CDR3 is 12 residues long. CDR1 SGHRS and CDR2 YFSETQ come from the germline V gene. V lost 4 bases and J lost 4, with 8 bases in between. The CDR3, as DNA: TGCGCCAGCAGCACGGACAGCTATGGCTACACCTTC. It specifies CASSTDSYGYTF.

The J gene is TRBJ1-2, the V gene TRBV27, with D perhaps matching TRBD1 (6 bases). CDR1 is MNHEY and CDR2 is SMNVEV in the germline V gene (reference sequence). V lost 6 bases to trimming and J lost 1 base, with 15 bases between them. The CDR3 has 15 amino acids. DNA for the CDR3: TGTGCCAGCAGATCCAGGGGCGGTTTTAACTATGGCTACACCTTC. Amino acids: CASRSRGGFNYGYTF.

DNA of the CDR3: TGTGCCAGCAGCATTGGGACTAGCGGTTATAAAGATACGCAGTATTTT. This sequence encodes CASSIGTSGYKDTQYF. The rearrangement uses TRBV9 and TRBJ2-3; 11 bases align to TRBD2. The CDR3 length is 16 residues. Looked up from germline, CDR1 is SGDLS and CDR2 is YYNGEE. J was trimmed by 5 bases and V by 4 bases; bases with no gene match: 9.

The CDR3 region is CASSPSLAGSNQPQHF. The DNA for the CDR3 is TGTGCCAGCTCTCCCTCGTTGGCAGGGAGCAATCAGCCCCAGCATTTT. The rearrangement links TRBV18 to TRBJ1-5; D is possibly TRBD1 (5 bases). V was cut by 6 bases and J by 1 base, with 16 bases left in between. In germline, CDR1 is KGHSH, CDR2 LQKENI. The CDR3 runs to 16 residues. The whole variable domain, filled in from reference TRBV18 and TRBJ1-5, reads NAGVMQNPRHLVRRRGQEARLRCSPMKGHSHVYWYRQLPEEGLKFMVYLQKENIIDESGMPKERFSAEFPKEGPSILRIQQVVRGDSAAYFCASSPSLAGSNQPQHFGDGTRLSIL.

This clone was picked up one time. The chain joins TRBV19 to TRBJ2-5; 8 bases are shared with TRBD1. V shed 5 bases and J 4 bases; nucleotides not matched to a gene: 12. Per the germline V gene, CDR1 is LNHDA and CDR2 is SQIVND (reference sequence). The CDR3 covers 16 residues. In nucleotides, the CDR3 is TGTGCCAGTAGTCCCCAGTTCGGACAGGGTCTAGAGACCCAGTACTTC. It codes for CASSPQFGQGLETQYF. Based on the CDR3 plus reference TRBV19 and TRBJ2-5, the full variable domain is DGGITQSPKYLFRKEGQNVTLSCEQNLNHDAMYWYRQDPGQGLRLIYYSQIVNDFQKGDIAEGYSVSREKKESFPLTVTSAQKNPTAFYLCASSPQFGQGLETQYFGPGTRLLVL.

The chain combines TRBV7-2 with TRBJ2-3; perhaps TRBD1 as D (5 bases). From germline, CDR1 is SGHTA and CDR2 FQGNSA. The CDR3 contains 15 residues. V lost 0 bases to trimming and J lost 4 bases, with 11 bases between them. In DNA form, the CDR3 reads TGTGCCAGCAGCTTAGCTGCGGTAGGGGCAGATACGCAGTATTTT. Translated: CASSLAAVGADTQYF.

This chain uses TRBV28 with TRBJ2-3; 8 bases match TRBD1. The CDR3 consists of 13 residues. Germline CDR1 is MDHEN and CDR2 is SYDVKM. J lost 15 bases, V lost 4 bases, and 12 bases had no gene match. The chain's CDR3 is CASSSHQGQGEYF. The CDR3 DNA sequence: TGTGCCAGCAGTTCCCACCAAGGACAGGGAGAATATTTT.

The chain has TRBV3-1 (or the pseudogene TRBV3-2) and TRBJ2-5; 12 bases agree with TRBD2. Germline V gene data show CDR1 as LGHDT and CDR2 as YNNKEL (reference sequence). This CDR3 is built from 16 residues. V shed 4 bases and J 1 base; nucleotides not matched to a gene: 4. The CDR3 region has the DNA TGTGCCAGCAGCCGACGGACTAGCGGGGTCCAAGAGACCCAGTACTTC. Protein product: CASSRRTSGVQETQYF.

This clone was recorded once. This chain connects TRBV9 to TRBJ2-7; D might be TRBD1 (5 bases). This CDR3 comprises 15 residues. Germline values: CDR1 SGDLS, CDR2 YYNGEE. Trimming left V 3 bases short and J 3 bases short, with 16 bases between. The CDR3 nucleotides are TGTGCCAGCAGCGCCCAGACAGAAATAGTCTACGAGCAGTACTTC. Its translation is CASSAQTEIVYEQYF.

The genes are TRBV5-6 and TRBJ1-2; 8 bases match TRBD1. CDR3 length: 14 amino acids. Germline loops: CDR1 SGHDT, CDR2 YYEEEE. The V gene end was trimmed by 2 bases and the J gene end by 4 bases; junction bases not matched to a gene: 4. The CDR3 sequence is CASSFTGGSYGYTF. CDR3 DNA sequence: TGTGCCAGCAGCTTTACAGGGGGGAGCTATGGCTACACCTTC.

As concerns this clone: Distinct nucleotide sequences in the sample also encode this CDR3. The V call is TRBV19, the J call TRBJ1-1; TRBD1 agrees at 8 bases. The ends lost 5 bases at V and 4 bases at J; junction bases unmatched: 3. CDR3 length equals 13 residues. Germline values: CDR1 LNHDA, CDR2 SQIVND (reference sequence). CDR3 amino acids: CASSSDRGTEAFF. The CDR3 region has the DNA TGTGCCAGTAGTTCCGACAGGGGCACTGAAGCTTTCTTT.

V usage is TRBV7-3 and J usage is TRBJ2-7, with TRBD1 as a possible D gene (5 bases). V shed 1 base and J shed 2 bases, with 12 bases lying between them. The V gene's germline CDR1 is SGHTA and CDR2 FQGTGA. The CDR3 covers 15 residues. This CDR3 is CASSLMGGHTYEQYF. As DNA, the CDR3 is TGTGCCAGCAGCTTAATGGGTGGACATACCTACGAGCAGTACTTC.

The gene calls are TRBV7-3 and TRBJ2-7; 9 nucleotides line up with TRBD1. J was trimmed by 2 bases and V by 5 bases; bases with no gene match: 7. This CDR3 is built from 15 residues. Germline V CDR1 and CDR2: SGHTA, FQGTGA. The CDR3 loop is CASSPQGAIPYEQYF. The CDR3 coding sequence is TGTGCCAGCAGCCCACAGGGGGCGATACCCTACGAGCAGTACTTC.

V usage is TRBV3-1 (or the pseudogene TRBV3-2) and J usage is TRBJ2-2, with 9 bases aligning to TRBD1. With V trimmed by 9 bases and J by 6 bases, 11 bases remained unmatched. The CDR3 has 15 amino acids. Germline V gene data show CDR1 as LGHDT and CDR2 as YNNKEL (reference sequence). The CDR3 protein is CASKPRDRVAGELFF. Here the CDR3 DNA reads TGTGCCAGTAAACCCCGGGACAGGGTGGCCGGGGAGCTGTTTTTT.

J is TRBJ1-1 and V is TRBV6-5, with no clear D. The CDR3 consists of 14 residues. Germline V gives CDR1 MNHEY, CDR2 SVGAGI. V was pared by 0 bases and J by 7 bases, with 12 bases between. The CDR3 loop reads CASSYSMAENEAFF. The DNA of the CDR3 is TGTGCCAGCAGTTACTCGATGGCGGAAAATGAAGCTTTCTTT.